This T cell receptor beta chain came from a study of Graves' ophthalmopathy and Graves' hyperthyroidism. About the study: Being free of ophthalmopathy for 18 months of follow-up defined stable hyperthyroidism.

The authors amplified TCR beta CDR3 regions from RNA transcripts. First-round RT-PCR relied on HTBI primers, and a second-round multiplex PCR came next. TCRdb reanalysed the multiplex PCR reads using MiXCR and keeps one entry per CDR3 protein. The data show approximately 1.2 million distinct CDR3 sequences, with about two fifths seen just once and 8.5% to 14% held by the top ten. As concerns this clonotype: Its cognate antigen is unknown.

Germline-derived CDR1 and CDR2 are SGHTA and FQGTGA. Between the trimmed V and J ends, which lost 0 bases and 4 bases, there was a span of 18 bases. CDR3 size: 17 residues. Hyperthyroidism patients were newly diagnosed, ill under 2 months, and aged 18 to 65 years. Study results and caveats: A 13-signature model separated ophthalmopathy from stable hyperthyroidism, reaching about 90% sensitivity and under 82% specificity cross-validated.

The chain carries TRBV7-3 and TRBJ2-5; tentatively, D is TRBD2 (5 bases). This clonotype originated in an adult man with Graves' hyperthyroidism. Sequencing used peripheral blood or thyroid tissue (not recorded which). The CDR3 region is CASSLTGRLAIGETQYF. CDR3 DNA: TGTGCCAGCAGCTTAACAGGTCGTCTAGCAATAGGAGAGACCCAGTACTTC. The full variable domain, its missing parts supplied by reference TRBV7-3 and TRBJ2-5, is GAGVSQTPSNKVTEKGKYVELRCDPISGHTALYWYRQSLGQGPEFLIYFQGTGAADDSGLPNDRFFAVRPEGSVSTLKIQRTERGDSAVYLCASSLTGRLAIGETQYFGPGTRLLVL.